This T cell receptor beta chain was sequenced for a study of regulatory T cells in long-lasting Graves disease. This clonotype has ten or more counts. Trimming cost V 5 bases and J 5 bases, with 13 bases left between them. There are 13 residues in the CDR3. CDR1 SGHAT and CDR2 FQNNGV come from the germline V gene. Time point defined: newly diagnosed GD, antithyroid drugs for less than 3 months. TCR sequences were obtained from RNA taken from PBMCs. Libraries of TCR beta came from iRepertoire HTBI primers plus Arm-PCR of CDR3 regions. MiXCR, applied by TCRdb to the multiplex PCR reads, yields one record per CDR3 protein. The sample consists of about 450,000 distinct CDR3 sequences, around 15% of them appearing once. These data were also reused for a study on T cells in Graves' hyperthyroidism and ophthalmopathy.

The receptor was isolated from a woman in her forties or fifties with Graves disease. The J gene is TRBJ2-7, the V gene TRBV11-2; possible D gene TRBD1, 6 bases. The material sequenced was peripheral blood mononuclear cells (PBMCs), taken at new diagnosis, from a patient treated with antithyroid drugs. The CDR3 region is CASSPRSGDEQYF. The CDR3 bases are TGTGCCAGCAGCCCCAGATCAGGGGACGAGCAGTACTTC.